This TCR beta chain came from a study of T cell clonality in common variable immunodeficiency. Each donor provided about 4.5 to 8.5 ml of heparinized whole blood. This clone was found many times. Its antigen is unknown. The read is 3 residues too short to cover the CDR3 end, so that end is filled in from the germline J gene. Only in-frame clones appear in the TCRdb table, and some are missing; sequencing was by immunoSEQ multiplex PCR. The record shows about 52,000 clones for this sample, with no singletons present. CDR1 is MNHNS, CDR2 SASEGT, per germline. V shed 3 bases and J shed 6 bases, with 12 bases lying between them. The CDR3 runs 13 residues. Study outcomes and limitations: What drives increased CVID clonality needs T cell subpopulation sequencing.

The sample taken for sequencing was peripheral blood mononuclear cells. This receptor was obtained from a person aged 18 to 75 in good health. V is TRBV6-1 and J is TRBJ2-7; possibly TRBD1 for D (5 bases). The CDR3 bases that were read are TGTGCCAGCAGTGACAGGGTTCGAGGCGAG. Its translation is CASSDRVRGE. The full CDR3 sequence reads CASSDRVRGEQYF.